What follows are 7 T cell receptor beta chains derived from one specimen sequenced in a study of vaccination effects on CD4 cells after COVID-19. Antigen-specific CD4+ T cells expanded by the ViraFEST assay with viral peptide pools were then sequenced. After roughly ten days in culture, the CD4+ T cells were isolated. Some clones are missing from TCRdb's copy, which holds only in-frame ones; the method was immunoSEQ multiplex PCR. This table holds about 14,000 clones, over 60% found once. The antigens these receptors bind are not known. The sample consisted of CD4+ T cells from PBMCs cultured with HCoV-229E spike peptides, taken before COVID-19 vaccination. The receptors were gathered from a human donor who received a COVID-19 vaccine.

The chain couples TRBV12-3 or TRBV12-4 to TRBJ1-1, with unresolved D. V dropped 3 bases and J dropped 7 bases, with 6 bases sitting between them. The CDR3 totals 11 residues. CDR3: CASSLGYEAFF. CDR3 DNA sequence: TGTGCCAGCAGTTTGGGGTATGAAGCTTTCTTT.

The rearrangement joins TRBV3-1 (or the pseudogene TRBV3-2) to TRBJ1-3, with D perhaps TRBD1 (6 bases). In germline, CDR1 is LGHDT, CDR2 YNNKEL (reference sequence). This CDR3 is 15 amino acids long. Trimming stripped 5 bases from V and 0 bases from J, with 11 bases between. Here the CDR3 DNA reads TGTGCCAGCAGCTCAGACAGGCACTCTGGAAACACCATATATTTT. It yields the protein CASSSDRHSGNTIYF.

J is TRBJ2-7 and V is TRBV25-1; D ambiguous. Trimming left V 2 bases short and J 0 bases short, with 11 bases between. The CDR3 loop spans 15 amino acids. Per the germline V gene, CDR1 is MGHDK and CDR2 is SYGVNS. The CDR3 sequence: CASSEGQESSYEQYF. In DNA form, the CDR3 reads TGTGCCAGCAGTGAAGGGCAGGAGAGCTCCTACGAGCAGTACTTC.

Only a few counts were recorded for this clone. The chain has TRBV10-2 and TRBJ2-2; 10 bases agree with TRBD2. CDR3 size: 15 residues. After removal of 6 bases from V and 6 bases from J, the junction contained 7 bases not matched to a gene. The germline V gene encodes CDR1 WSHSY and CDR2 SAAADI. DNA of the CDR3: TGCGCCAGCAGGAGCGGGAGGGCCGTGTCCGGGGAGCTGTTTTTT. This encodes CASRSGRAVSGELFF.

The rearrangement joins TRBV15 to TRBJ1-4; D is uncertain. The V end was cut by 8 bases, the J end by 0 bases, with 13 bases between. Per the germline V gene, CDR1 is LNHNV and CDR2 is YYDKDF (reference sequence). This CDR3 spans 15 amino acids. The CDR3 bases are TGTGCCACCGGGAAACGGGTCGCAACTAATGAAAAACTGTTTTTT. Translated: CATGKRVATNEKLFF.

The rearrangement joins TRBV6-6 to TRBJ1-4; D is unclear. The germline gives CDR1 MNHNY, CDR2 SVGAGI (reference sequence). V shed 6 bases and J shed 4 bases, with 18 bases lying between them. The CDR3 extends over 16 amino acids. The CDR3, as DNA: TGTGCCAGCAGGAACGCAGTTCAAGGGAGTAATGAAAAACTGTTTTTT. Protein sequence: CASRNAVQGSNEKLFF.

CDR3 sequence: CASSKLDRSQPQHF. CDR3 coding DNA: TGTGCCAGCAGTAAATTAGACAGATCCCAGCCCCAGCATTTT. V gene TRBV28 combines with J gene TRBJ1-5; D might be TRBD1 (5 bases). Trimming cost V 5 bases and J 7 bases, with 15 bases left between them. Germline-derived CDR1 and CDR2 are MDHEN and SYDVKM. This CDR3 is 14 amino acids long.